This T cell receptor beta chain was sequenced for a study of molecular identifiers for immune sequencing clone quantification. TCRdb itself ran the PCR reads through MiXCR, one entry per CDR3 protein. In the table there are more than 450,000 distinct CDR3 sequences, about a fifth of which are singletons. Sequencing used naive CD8+ T cells from blood, with Jurkat cell RNA spiked in. Subset given: FACS-sorted CD8+CD4-CCR7+CD45RA+ naive T cells. The clonotype comes from a human donor in good health. Some libraries in this study had Jurkat cell RNA spiked in.

The CDR3 nucleotides read TGTGCCAGCAGATTGGGACTAGCGGGGGGCCCAGGTACGCAGTATTTT. This codes for CASRLGLAGGPGTQYF. J is TRBJ2-3 and V is TRBV7-2; 15 nucleotides match TRBD2. Germline values: CDR1 SGHTA, CDR2 FQGNSA. V was pared by 6 bases and J by 8 bases, with 9 bases of the junction left unmatched. The CDR3 runs 16 residues.